This T cell receptor (beta chain) was obtained from a study of CD8 T cells in Susac syndrome. It was with random hexamers that 0.5 to 1 ug RNA was reverse transcribed. TCRdb re-analysed the immunoSEQ multiplex PCR reads in MiXCR, keeping a single row per CDR3 protein. Among under 200,000 distinct CDR3 sequences, approximately 94% were seen once, and the ten largest hold 0.095% to 0.13%. The CDR3 spans 15 residues. The germline V gene has CDR1 MGHRA and CDR2 YSYEKL. V was clipped by 5 bases and J by 7 bases, with 17 bases between them. The CD8+ and CD4+ T cells were negatively isolated, with the TEMRA cells enriched by FACS.

The sample was CD4+ T cells from PBMCs. The sequence was obtained from a human donor with Susac syndrome. The genes are TRBV4-1 and TRBJ1-4, with a possible D match to TRBD1 (6 bases). The CDR3 region is CASSLEGGRGEKLFF. The CDR3, as DNA: TGCGCCAGCAGCTTAGAGGGGGGGCGCGGTGAAAAACTGTTTTTT.